This T cell receptor (beta chain) was sequenced in a study of T cells in Graves' hyperthyroidism and ophthalmopathy. Background on the study: At initial diagnosis, before any treatment had begun, peripheral blood was obtained. Study conclusions and caveats: The model anticipated ophthalmopathy a median around six months pre-onset. Blood held most thyroid clonotypes expanded above 0.001 frequency.

This CDR3 comprises 16 residues. Germline V lookup: CDR1 SGHVS, CDR2 FQNEAQ. V was clipped by 2 bases and J by 2 bases, with 13 bases between them. This clonotype was observed at least ten times. Its specificity is not known. Graves' hyperthyroidism was deemed stable given no ophthalmopathy progression within 18 months. Amplification of TCR beta CDR3 regions used RNA as the template. HTBI primers were employed in a first-round RT-PCR of the TCR CDR3. TCRdb analysed the multiplex PCR reads with MiXCR anew, one entry per CDR3 protein. Among a few hundred thousand distinct CDR3 sequences listed, approximately 19% were seen once.

The V gene is TRBV7-8, the J gene TRBJ1-5; the D is unclear. The specimen was blood. This receptor was identified in a woman younger than 35 with Graves' hyperthyroidism. CDR3 in DNA: TGTGCCAGCAGCTTACGTGAGGGCTCGGGCAATCAGCCCCAGCATTTT. Amino acid sequence: CASSLREGSGNQPQHF.